This T cell receptor beta chain was sequenced during a study of T cell responses to AZD1222 COVID-19 vaccine (dated by TCRdb to about 2021). Looking at the study overall: AZD1222 recipients whose second dose came at about 4 weeks and those whose second dose came at about 12 weeks were combined into one group, since spike-specific TCR depth and breadth did not differ between the two schedules. A total of just over 230 trial participants underwent TCR sequencing, of whom roughly 210 had received two doses of AZD1222 and 26 had received two doses of the MenACWY control vaccine. Trial participants were enrolled by age into subgroups of 18-55, 56-69 and 70-plus years, and roughly 150, 30 and 60 TCR-sequenced participants, respectively, were included in these subgroups.

The CDR3 regions of human TCRbeta chains were analyzed by immunosequencing. As for the authors' bioinformatics: Repertoire TCRs were checked for matches against a reference library of SARS-CoV-2-specific TCRs that had been generated using the MIRA antigen-specificity platform. Breadth meant the fraction of unique TCRs that were SARS-CoV-2-associated, whereas depth meant the fraction of total T cells that were SARS-CoV-2-associated. Using the MIRA data, each spike-specific TCR was mapped to the spike region that the TCR reacts to and placed in a CD4 or CD8 class. Log10-transformed breadth and depth values were compared by one-way ANOVA with Sidak's multiple comparisons tests. Not all clones reach the TCRdb copy of this immuneACCESS table, which keeps in-frame sequences only. Checked studies attribute under half of the gap to unresolved V genes and leave the rest unexplained. The V and J calls and clone size come from that table; D and trimming were worked out from the DNA. Across this sample there are around 150,000 clones, with 70% to 90% seen only once. The top ten clones comprise 1.5% to 2% of the sample.

Results the study describes overall, beyond this receptor: In the small 56-69-year group, the increase in depth fell short of significance, most likely because of low power. No day 14 peak-response samples were available, so repertoires were characterized only after the peak T cell response. Reportedly, close to half of the unique spike-specific TCRs recognized epitopes lying outside the regions that are mutated in the B.1.351 and B.1.1.7 variants. Participants were mostly white British, with more females than males. The authors suggested clonal diversity may have been underestimated. Only 5 to 7 AZD1222 recipients were SARS-CoV-2 seropositive at baseline, limiting conclusions about previously exposed vaccinees. After two AZD1222 doses, spike-specific TCR breadth and depth were significantly higher than at day 0 and than in MenACWY recipients. The vaccine-associated CD4 TCRs covered the entire spike protein, and the dominant responses fell in regions 160-218 and 743-854.

About this clone itself: Its antigen remains undetermined. No much larger clone exists at a distance of one base, and base qualities are not known.

The junction shows trimming of 5 bases on V and 0 bases on J, and the gene matches do not reach 6 bases of it. The germline V gene specifies SGHVS as CDR1 and FNYEAQ as CDR2. CDR3 length: 15 amino acids, cysteine to phenylalanine. Only the CDR3 region is kept as DNA, spanning 45 bases read in frame from base 1. This sample's time point label indicates: baseline before first vaccination. Vaccinee samples came from UK trials COV001 and COV002, including a single-blind randomized controlled phase 2/3 trial of AZD1222 (ChAdOx1 nCoV-19) in healthy adults. Trial participant PBMC samples were collected at day 0 and day 28 after the second dose for TCRbeta chain sequencing.

The sequence is built from TRBV7-6 and TRBJ1-1; the junction holds 7 bases that match TRBD1. Sequences were derived from peripheral blood, sampled on day 0 of AZD1222 vaccination. The receptor was isolated from an adult in good health. The nucleotides read TGTGCCAGCAGCCATCAACAGGGGATGAACACTGAAGCTTTCTTT. Its coded protein is CASSHQQGMNTEAFF.